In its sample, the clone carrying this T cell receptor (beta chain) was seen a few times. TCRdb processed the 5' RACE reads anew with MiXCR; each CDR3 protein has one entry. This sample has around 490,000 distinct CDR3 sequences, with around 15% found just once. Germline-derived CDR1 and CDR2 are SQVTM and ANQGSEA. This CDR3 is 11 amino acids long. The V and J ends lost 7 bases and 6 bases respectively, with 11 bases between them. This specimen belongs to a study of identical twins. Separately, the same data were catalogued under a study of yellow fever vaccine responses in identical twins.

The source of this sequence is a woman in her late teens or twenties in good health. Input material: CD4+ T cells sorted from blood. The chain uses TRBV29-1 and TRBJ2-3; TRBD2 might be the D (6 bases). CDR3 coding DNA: TGCAGCGCTGCGGAGGGGGATACGCAGTATTTT. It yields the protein CSAAEGDTQYF.